The 20 T cell receptor beta chains in this list originate from one sample, sequenced in a study of blood T cell repertoires in COVID-19. The assay was immunoSEQ multiplex PCR, and TCRdb's table has in-frame clones only and misses some. The sample includes 150,000 to 180,000 clones, 75% to 85% of them seen just once. Sequenced sample: peripheral blood. The receptors originated from a woman between 55 and 75 years old with COVID-19, enrolled during active disease.

The chain recombines TRBV29-1 with TRBJ1-4; D possibly corresponds to TRBD1 (6 bases). Trimming removed 4 bases at V and 8 bases at J, with 20 bases between. The length of the CDR3 is 15 residues. Germline CDR1 and CDR2: SQVTM and ANQGSEA. The CDR3 loop is CSVAPLGGVGEKLFF. The CDR3 coding sequence is TGCAGCGTTGCCCCCTTAGGGGGAGTGGGGGAAAAACTGTTTTTT.

Turning to this clone: Other DNA sequences from this sample encode an identical CDR3 as well. The chain is built from TRBV14 and TRBJ1-3, with D maybe TRBD1 (6 bases). V was clipped by 9 bases and J by 0 bases, with 9 bases between them. The CDR3 contains 13 residues. Germline-derived CDR1 and CDR2 are SGHDN and FVKESK. CDR3 in amino acids: CASRGGSGNTIYF. DNA for the CDR3: TGTGCCAGTCGAGGGGGCTCTGGAAACACCATATATTTT. The full variable domain, in which reference TRBV14 and TRBJ1-3 provide the parts outside the CDR3, is EAGVTQFPSHSVIEKGQTVTLRCDPISGHDNLYWYRRVMGKEIKFLLHFVKESKQDESGMPNNRFLAERTGGTYSTLKVQPAELEDSGVYFCASRGGSGNTIYFGEGSWLTVV.

The chain has TRBV7-3 and TRBJ2-7; the D gene is possibly TRBD2 (6 bases). CDR1 is SGHTA and CDR2 is FQGTGA in the germline V gene. Trimming shortened V by 3 bases and J by 3 bases, and 21 bases separated the two germline ends. CDR3 length: 17 residues. The CDR3 loop is CASSLVPLSAGHYEQYF. CDR3 DNA sequence: TGTGCCAGCAGCTTGGTCCCCCTGTCAGCGGGCCACTACGAGCAGTACTTC. Filled out from reference TRBV7-3 and TRBJ2-7, the complete variable domain reads GAGVSQTPSNKVTEKGKYVELRCDPISGHTALYWYRQSLGQGPEFLIYFQGTGAADDSGLPNDRFFAVRPEGSVSTLKIQRTERGDSAVYLCASSLVPLSAGHYEQYFGPGTRLTVT.

This chain uses TRBV19 with TRBJ1-5; 7 bases agree with TRBD1. The germline gives CDR1 LNHDA, CDR2 SQIVND (reference sequence). The CDR3 runs to 14 residues. Germline trimming cut 5 bases from V and 6 bases from J; bases unmatched to any gene: 7. CDR3 coding DNA: TGTGCCAGTAGTTCCAGACAGGGAAGTCAGCCCCAGCATTTT. It is translated as CASSSRQGSQPQHF.

The gene calls are TRBV6-5 and TRBJ1-1; TRBD1 matches 7 bases. The CDR3 has 13 residues. The germline V gene has CDR1 MNHEY and CDR2 SVGAGI. V dropped 4 bases and J dropped 6; count of bases not matched to a gene: 5. CDR3 DNA: TGTGCCAGCAGTTCAGCGCAGGGGGCTGAAGCTTTCTTT. Protein: CASSSAQGAEAFF.

This clone was observed a handful of times. The chain couples TRBV19 to TRBJ1-5, with 10 bases matching TRBD1. CDR1 LNHDA and CDR2 SQIVND come from the germline V gene (reference sequence). This CDR3 is built from 15 residues. V dropped 6 bases and J dropped 7; count of bases not matched to a gene: 9. CDR3 bases: TGTGCCAGTAGAGAGAGACAGGGGGCGGGACAGCCCCAGCATTTT. Translation gives CASRERQGAGQPQHF.

This chain links TRBV5-1 with TRBJ1-5; 9 bases fit TRBD1. The CDR3 runs 15 residues. Germline CDR1 and CDR2: SGHRS and YFSETQ. The V and J ends lost 5 bases and 1 base, in that order; junction bases with no gene match: 4. The CDR3 reads CASSTGTGSNQPQHF. CDR3 DNA: TGCGCCAGCAGTACCGGGACAGGGAGCAATCAGCCCCAGCATTTT.

The chain recombines TRBV3-1 (or the pseudogene TRBV3-2) with TRBJ1-2; D unclear. Germline lookup yields CDR1 LGHDT and CDR2 YNNKEL (reference sequence). Trimming took off 4 bases at V and 3 bases at J, with 6 bases between the two ends. The CDR3 spans 12 residues. CDR3 bases: TGTGCCAGCAGCCGGACTGACTATGGCTACACCTTC. Its translation: CASSRTDYGYTF.

In its sample, this clone was seen once. This chain joins TRBV18 and TRBJ2-7; 11 bases fit TRBD2. Looked up from germline, CDR1 is KGHSH and CDR2 is LQKENI. V was clipped by 4 bases and J by 3 bases; unmatched bases: 8. The CDR3 spans 16 residues. This CDR3 is CASSQLAGGLIYEQYV. DNA for the CDR3: TGTGCCAGCTCACAGCTAGCGGGGGGCCTAATCTACGAGCAGTACGTC.

The chain couples TRBV6-1 to TRBJ1-4; D uncertain. V was pared by 2 bases and J by 8 bases, with 15 bases between. CDR3 length: 15 residues. In germline, CDR1 is MNHNS, CDR2 SASEGT. The CDR3 reads CASSEFGAGDEKLFF. The CDR3 DNA reads TGTGCCAGCAGTGAATTTGGAGCCGGAGACGAAAAACTGTTTTTT.

The chain joins TRBV4-2 to TRBJ1-1; unclear D gene. CDR1 is LGHNA and CDR2 is YNFKEQ in the germline V gene. The V end lost 4 bases, the J end lost 1 base, and 31 bases lay between the germline ends. CDR3 length equals 21 residues. CDR3 residues: CASSPPEGSPYLLLKNTEAFF. DNA for the CDR3: TGTGCCAGCAGCCCCCCGGAGGGCTCACCCTACTTGCTCCTAAAGAACACTGAAGCTTTCTTT.

J is TRBJ1-6 and V is TRBV9; unclear D gene. This CDR3 region has 14 residues. CDR1 is SGDLS, CDR2 YYNGEE, per germline. V dropped 3 bases and J dropped 8 bases, with 12 bases sitting between them. The CDR3 DNA reads as TGTGCCAGCAGCGACGGGGAATGGGATTCACCCCTCCACTTT. This codes for CASSDGEWDSPLHF.

CDR3 protein: CASTSREGNSYGYTF. CDR3 nucleotide sequence: TGTGCCAGCACGAGCAGGGAGGGGAATAGCTATGGCTACACCTTC. The rearrangement joins TRBV6-6 to TRBJ1-2; possible D gene TRBD1, 5 bases. This CDR3 spans 15 amino acids. Germline lookup yields CDR1 MNHNY and CDR2 SVGAGI (reference sequence). Trimming stripped 7 bases from V and 4 bases from J, with 19 bases between.

J is TRBJ1-4 and V is TRBV3-1 (or the pseudogene TRBV3-2); 10 bases are shared with TRBD1. Losses at the gene ends were 4 bases for V and 3 bases for J; bases not matched to a gene: 8. The CDR3 runs 17 residues. CDR1 and CDR2 from the germline V gene are LGHDT and YNNKEL (reference sequence). The chain's CDR3 is CASSPRDRGIANEKLFF. In DNA form, the CDR3 reads TGTGCCAGCAGCCCACGGGACAGGGGTATCGCTAATGAAAAACTGTTTTTT.

The genes are TRBV19 and TRBJ1-6, with 9 bases identical to TRBD1. CDR1 and CDR2 from the germline V gene are LNHDA and SQIVND (reference sequence). The trim removed 7 bases at V and 6 bases at J, leaving 10 bases unmatched. This CDR3 spans 16 amino acids. The CDR3 loop reads CASNVGGTGSNSPLHF. As DNA, the CDR3 is TGTGCCAGTAATGTTGGCGGGACAGGGAGTAATTCACCCCTCCACTTT.

The CDR3 protein is CASSLDPIQKDVTSYEQYV. The CDR3 coding sequence is TGCGCCAGCAGCTTGGACCCAATCCAAAAAGATGTGACAAGCTACGAGCAGTACGTC. The J gene is TRBJ2-7, the V gene TRBV5-1; D uncertain. The germline V gene encodes CDR1 SGHRS and CDR2 YFSETQ. The V end lost 0 bases, the J end lost 3 bases, and 25 bases lay between the germline ends. The CDR3 is made up of 19 amino acids.

The chain uses TRBV11-2 and TRBJ1-5; a weak D match, TRBD1 (6 bases). Deletions cut 5 bases from V and 4 bases from J, with 9 bases between. The CDR3 is 13 amino acids. CDR1 SGHAT and CDR2 FQNNGV come from the germline V gene. In nucleotides, the CDR3 is TGTGCCAGCAGCCTCACAGGGAATCAGCCCCAGCATTTT. Its translation is CASSLTGNQPQHF.

This chain links TRBV14 with TRBJ2-3, with D perhaps TRBD1 (5 bases). The ends were cut back, 4 bases at V and 3 bases at J, with 11 bases in the middle. This CDR3 spans 14 amino acids. The germline gives CDR1 SGHDN, CDR2 FVKESK. CDR3 sequence (DNA): TGTGCCAGCAGCCCTGGCAGGGAAACAGATACGCAGTATTTT. Translated, it gives CASSPGRETDTQYF.

This chain uses TRBV30 with TRBJ2-5; 12 positions agree with TRBD2. CDR1 is GTSNPN, CDR2 SVGIG, per germline (reference sequence). The CDR3 covers 15 residues. J lost 2 bases, V lost 2 bases, and 3 bases had no gene match. DNA of the CDR3: TGTGCCTGGAGTCGGACTAGCGGGATTCAAGAGACCCAGTACTTC. Protein product: CAWSRTSGIQETQYF.

The CDR3 is CASKREQASNQPQHF. The CDR3 nucleotides read TGTGCCAGCAAACGAGAACAGGCAAGCAATCAGCCCCAGCATTTT. The chain is built from TRBV6-5 and TRBJ1-5; a possible D gene is TRBD1 (5 bases). This CDR3 has 15 residues. The germline V gene encodes CDR1 MNHEY and CDR2 SVGAGI. V was shortened by 7 bases and J by 1 base, with 14 bases between the two germline ends.